The clone carrying this TCR beta chain was seen ten or more times. The target antigen is unknown. The data were taken from a study of neurological immune-mediated disorders. Study results and limitations: One related-CDR3 cluster, found by phylogenetic grouping, held repertoires of 18 of 34 multiple sclerosis patients and is a possible signature. The greatest TCR clonal expansion occurred in HTLV-1-associated myelopathy and the least in multiple sclerosis, which fell below healthy controls.

Germline lookup yields CDR1 MNHEY and CDR2 SVGEGT. The CDR3 covers 14 residues. The V end lost 6 bases, the J end lost 1 base, and 12 bases lay between the germline ends. The authors made cDNA by 5'RACE with 10-nucleotide random UMIs. One entry per CDR3 protein, called by TCRdb with MiXCR from the 5' RACE reads. The data hold tens of thousands of distinct CDR3 sequences, with 3.9% observed a single time. The receptor comes from a man aged 25-45 years with multiple sclerosis. The chain joins TRBV6-2 or TRBV6-3 to TRBJ1-1, with D unclear. Sample: PBMCs. CDR3 bases: TGTGCCAGCAGAATTCCGGGAGCGAACACTGAAGCTTTCTTT. It is translated as CASRIPGANTEAFF.